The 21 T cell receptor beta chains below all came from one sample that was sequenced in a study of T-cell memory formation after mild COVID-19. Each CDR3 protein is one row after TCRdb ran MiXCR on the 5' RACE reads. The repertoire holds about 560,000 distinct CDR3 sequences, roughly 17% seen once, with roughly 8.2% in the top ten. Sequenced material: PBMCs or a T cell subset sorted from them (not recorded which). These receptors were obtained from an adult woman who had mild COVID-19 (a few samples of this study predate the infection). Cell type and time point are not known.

In DNA, the CDR3 is TGTGCCAGCACCCTCTTAGGGGGGCATGAGCAGTTCTTC. It is translated as CASTLLGGHEQFF. The chain combines TRBV12-3 or TRBV12-4 with TRBJ2-1; the D call may be TRBD1 or TRBD2 (6 bases each). This CDR3 is built from 13 residues. Between the trimmed V and J ends, which lost 7 bases and 8 bases, there was a span of 15 bases.

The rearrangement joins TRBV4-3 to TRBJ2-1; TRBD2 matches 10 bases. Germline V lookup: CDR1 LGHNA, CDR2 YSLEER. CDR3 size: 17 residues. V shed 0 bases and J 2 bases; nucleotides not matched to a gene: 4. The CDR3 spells CASSQDHTSGTYNEQFF. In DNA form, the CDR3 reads TGCGCCAGCAGCCAAGATCACACTAGCGGGACCTACAATGAGCAGTTCTTC.

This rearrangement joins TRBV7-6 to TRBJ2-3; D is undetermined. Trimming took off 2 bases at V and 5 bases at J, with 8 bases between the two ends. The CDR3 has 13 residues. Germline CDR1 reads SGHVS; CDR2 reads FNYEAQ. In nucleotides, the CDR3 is TGTGCCAGCAGCTTATATGTAGGAGATACGCAGTATTTT. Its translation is CASSLYVGDTQYF.

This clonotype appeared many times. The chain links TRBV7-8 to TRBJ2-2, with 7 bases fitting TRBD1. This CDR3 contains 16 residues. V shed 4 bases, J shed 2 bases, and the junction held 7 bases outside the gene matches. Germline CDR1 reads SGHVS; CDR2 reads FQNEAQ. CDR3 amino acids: CASSSTGTVNTGELFF. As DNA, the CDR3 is TGTGCCAGCAGCTCCACCGGGACAGTAAACACCGGGGAGCTGTTTTTT. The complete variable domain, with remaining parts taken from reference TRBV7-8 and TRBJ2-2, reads GAGVSQSPRYKVAKRGQDVALRCDPISGHVSLFWYQQALGQGPEFLTYFQNEAQLDKSGLPSDRFFAERPEGSVSTLKIQRTQQEDSAVYLCASSSTGTVNTGELFFGEGSRLTVL.

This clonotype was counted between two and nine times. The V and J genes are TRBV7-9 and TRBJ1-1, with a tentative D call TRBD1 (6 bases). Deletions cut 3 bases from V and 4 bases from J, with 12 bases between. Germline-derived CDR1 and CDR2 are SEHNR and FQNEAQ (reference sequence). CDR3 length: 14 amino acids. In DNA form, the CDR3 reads TGTGCCAGCAGCTTGGGGGGGCCTAGCACTGAAGCTTTCTTT. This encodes CASSLGGPSTEAFF.

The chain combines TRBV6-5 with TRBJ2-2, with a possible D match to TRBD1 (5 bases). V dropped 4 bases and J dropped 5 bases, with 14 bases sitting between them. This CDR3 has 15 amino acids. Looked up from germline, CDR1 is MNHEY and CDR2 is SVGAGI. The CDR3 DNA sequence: TGTGCCAGCAGTTTCCTTTCCAGGGTTACCGGGGAGCTGTTTTTT. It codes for CASSFLSRVTGELFF.

In nucleotides, the CDR3 is TGTGCCAGCCGCAGGGGAACCAACTATGGCTACACCTTC. Translated: CASRRGTNYGYTF. J is TRBJ1-2 and V is TRBV9; TRBD1 might be the D (6 bases). Trimming removed 7 bases at V and 2 bases at J, with 12 bases between. Germline V gives CDR1 SGDLS, CDR2 YYNGEE. The CDR3 sequence is 13 residues long.

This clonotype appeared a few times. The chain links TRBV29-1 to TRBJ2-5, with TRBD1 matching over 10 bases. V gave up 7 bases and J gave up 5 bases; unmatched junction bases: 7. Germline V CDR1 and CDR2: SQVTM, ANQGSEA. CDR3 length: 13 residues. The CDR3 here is CSARTGGLETQYF. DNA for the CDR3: TGCAGCGCCCGGACAGGGGGATTGGAGACCCAGTACTTC. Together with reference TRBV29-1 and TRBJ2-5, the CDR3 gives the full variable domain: SAVISQKPSRDICQRGTSLTIQCQVDSQVTMMFWYRQQPGQSLTLIATANQGSEATYESGFVIDKFPISRPNLTFSTLTVSNMSPEDSSIYLCSARTGGLETQYFGPGTRLLVL.

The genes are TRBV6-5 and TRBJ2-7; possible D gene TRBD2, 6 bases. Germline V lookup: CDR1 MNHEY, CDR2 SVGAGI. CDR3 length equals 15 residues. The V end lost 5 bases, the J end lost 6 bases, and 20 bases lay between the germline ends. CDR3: CASSGGAGGSGEQYF. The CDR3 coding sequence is TGTGCCAGCAGTGGCGGGGCAGGAGGTTCGGGCGAGCAGTACTTC.

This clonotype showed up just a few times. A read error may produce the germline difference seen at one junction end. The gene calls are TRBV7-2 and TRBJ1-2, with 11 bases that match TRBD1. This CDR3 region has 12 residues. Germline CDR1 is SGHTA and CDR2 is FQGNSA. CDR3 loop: CASSPRTGGFTF. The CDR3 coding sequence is TGTGCCAGCAGCCCACGGACAGGGGGCTTCACCTTC.

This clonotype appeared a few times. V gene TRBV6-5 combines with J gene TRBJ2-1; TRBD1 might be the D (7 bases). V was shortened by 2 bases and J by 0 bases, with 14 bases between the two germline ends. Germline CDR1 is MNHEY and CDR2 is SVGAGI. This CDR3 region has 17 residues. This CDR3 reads CASSYMRRDSSYNEQFF. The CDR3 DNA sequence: TGTGCCAGCAGTTACATGCGGCGGGACAGCTCCTACAATGAGCAGTTCTTC.

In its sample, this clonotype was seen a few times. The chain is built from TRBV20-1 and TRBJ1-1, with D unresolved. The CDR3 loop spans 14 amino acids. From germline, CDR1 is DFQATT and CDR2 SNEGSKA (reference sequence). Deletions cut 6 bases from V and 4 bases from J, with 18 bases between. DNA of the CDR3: TGCAGTGCCGGCGGTTTTCAGTCGGGCACTGAAGCTTTCTTT. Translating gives CSAGGFQSGTEAFF.

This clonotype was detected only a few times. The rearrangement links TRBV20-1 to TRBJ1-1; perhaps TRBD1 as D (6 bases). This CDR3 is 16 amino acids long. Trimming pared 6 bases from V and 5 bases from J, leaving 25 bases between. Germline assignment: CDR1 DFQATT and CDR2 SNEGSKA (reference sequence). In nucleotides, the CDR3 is TGCAGTGCGGCGGGGGGCACCAGGCTTAGGTCGACTGAAGCTTTCTTT. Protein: CSAAGGTRLRSTEAFF.

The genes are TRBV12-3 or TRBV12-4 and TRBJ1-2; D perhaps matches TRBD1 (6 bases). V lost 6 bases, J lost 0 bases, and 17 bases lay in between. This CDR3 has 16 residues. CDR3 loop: CASRRGGTIANYGYTF. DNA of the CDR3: TGTGCCAGCAGGCGGGGCGGGACAATAGCTAACTATGGCTACACCTTC.

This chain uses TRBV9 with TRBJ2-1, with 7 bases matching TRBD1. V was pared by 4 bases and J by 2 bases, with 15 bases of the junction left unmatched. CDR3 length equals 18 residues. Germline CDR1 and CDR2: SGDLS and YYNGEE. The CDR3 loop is CASSPNKPGQRTYNEQFF. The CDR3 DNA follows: TGTGCCAGCAGCCCAAATAAGCCGGGACAGAGAACCTACAATGAGCAGTTCTTC.

DNA of the CDR3: TGCAGCGTTGAACCAGGGGTGGACTATGGCTACACCTTC. It specifies CSVEPGVDYGYTF. This chain connects TRBV29-1 to TRBJ1-2; maybe TRBD1 (6 bases). The CDR3 extends over 13 amino acids. From germline, CDR1 is SQVTM and CDR2 ANQGSEA. Trimming removed 2 bases from V and 3 bases from J, with 10 bases in between.

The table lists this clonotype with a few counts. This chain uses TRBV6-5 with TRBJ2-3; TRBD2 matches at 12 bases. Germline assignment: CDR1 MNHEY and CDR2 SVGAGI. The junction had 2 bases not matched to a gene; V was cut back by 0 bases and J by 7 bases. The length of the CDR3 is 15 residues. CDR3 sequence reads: CASSYSGLAGYTQYF. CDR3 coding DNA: TGTGCCAGCAGTTACTCGGGACTAGCGGGTTATACGCAGTATTTT.

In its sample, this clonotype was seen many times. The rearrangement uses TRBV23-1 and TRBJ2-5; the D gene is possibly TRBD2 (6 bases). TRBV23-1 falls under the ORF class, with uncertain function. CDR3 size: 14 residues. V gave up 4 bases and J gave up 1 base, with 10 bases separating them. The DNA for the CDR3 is TGCGCCAGCAGTCCTCTCGGGGGCCAAGAGACCCAGTACTTC. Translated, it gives CASSPLGGQETQYF.

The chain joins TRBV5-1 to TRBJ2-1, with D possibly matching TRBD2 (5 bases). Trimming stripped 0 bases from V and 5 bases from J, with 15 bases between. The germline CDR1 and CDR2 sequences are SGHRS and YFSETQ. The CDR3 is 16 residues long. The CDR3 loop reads CASSLDSGIWDNEQFF. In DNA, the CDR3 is TGCGCCAGCAGCTTGGACAGCGGCATATGGGACAATGAGCAGTTCTTC.

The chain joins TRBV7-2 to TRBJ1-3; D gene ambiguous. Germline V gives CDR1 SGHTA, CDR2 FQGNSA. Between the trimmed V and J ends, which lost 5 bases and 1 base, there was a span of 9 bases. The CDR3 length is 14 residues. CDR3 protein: CASSPAQSGNTIYF. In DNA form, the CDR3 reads TGTGCCAGCAGCCCGGCGCAGTCTGGAAACACCATATATTTT.

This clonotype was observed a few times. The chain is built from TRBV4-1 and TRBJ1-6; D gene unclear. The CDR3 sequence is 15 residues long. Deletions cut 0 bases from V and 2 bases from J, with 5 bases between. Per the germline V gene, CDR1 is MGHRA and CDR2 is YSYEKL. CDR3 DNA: TGCGCCAGCAGCCAAGAACAGACCTATAATTCACCCCTCCACTTT. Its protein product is CASSQEQTYNSPLHF.